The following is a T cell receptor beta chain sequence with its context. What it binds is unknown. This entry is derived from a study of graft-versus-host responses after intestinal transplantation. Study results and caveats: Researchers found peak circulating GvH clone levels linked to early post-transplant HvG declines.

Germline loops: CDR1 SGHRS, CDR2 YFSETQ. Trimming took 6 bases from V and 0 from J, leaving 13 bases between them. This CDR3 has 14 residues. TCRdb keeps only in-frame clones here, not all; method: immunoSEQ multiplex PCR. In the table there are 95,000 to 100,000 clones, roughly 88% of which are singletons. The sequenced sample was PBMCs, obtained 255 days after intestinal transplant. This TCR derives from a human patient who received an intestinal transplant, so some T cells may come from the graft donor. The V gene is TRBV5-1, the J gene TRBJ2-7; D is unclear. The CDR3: CASKMEPSSYEQYF. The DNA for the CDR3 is TGCGCCAGCAAGATGGAGCCGAGCTCCTACGAGCAGTACTTC.